This section outlines one T cell receptor (beta chain) sequence together with its context. What it binds is not known. The data stem from a study of vaccination and CD4 T cells after COVID-19. About the research overall: SARS-CoV-2, HCoV-NL63, HCoV-OC43 and HCoV-229E supplied the overlapping spike peptides used to stimulate cells.

Scientists ran DNA taken from cultured CD4+ T cells through the Oncomine TCR Beta short-read assay for sequencing. TCRdb recomputed calls from the PCR reads with MiXCR, one row per CDR3 protein. There are under 30,000 distinct CDR3 sequences in the sample; under 55% occur only once, and about 18% lies in the top ten. Treatment described: roughly nine-day PBMC culture with coronavirus spike peptide pools or control peptides (ViraFEST assay). Healthy recipients of vaccination lacked prior SARS-CoV-2 infection, as evidenced by negative nucleocapsid antibodies both before and after vaccination. IL-2 (around 9 IU/ml) and peptide pools (around 9.7 ug/ml) were added to cultures of two million PBMCs per well. V was shortened by 5 bases and J by 1 base, with 8 bases between the two germline ends. The germline V gene has CDR1 DFQATT and CDR2 SNEGSKA (reference sequence). The CDR3 is 12 residues long.

V gene TRBV20-1 combines with J gene TRBJ1-2; D remains unclear. The sample consisted of CD4+ T cells from blood, cultured in vitro, taken before SARS-CoV-2 vaccination. This clonotype originated in a human donor who received a COVID-19 vaccine. CDR3 sequence (DNA): TGCAGTGCTCCGAGTGTTAACTATGGCTACACCTTC. Its translation: CSAPSVNYGYTF.